This T cell receptor beta chain was recovered during a study of OX40 agonist ivuxolimab in advanced cancers. V was clipped by 8 bases and J by 8 bases; unmatched bases: 3. The germline V gene has CDR1 SGHDN and CDR2 FVKESK. The CDR3 is 13 residues long. Regarding the study as a whole: By week 6 at 0.1 to 3.0 mg/kg, blood CD4+ and CD8+ T cells had expanded clonally. Low normalized T-cell clonal expansion was additionally recorded for some nonresponders.

Method: immunoSEQ multiplex PCR; TCRdb's copy keeps in-frame clones and lacks some. The sample records some 65,000 clones, around 90% being singletons. Peripheral blood came from all dose cohorts at three timepoints. As regards this clone: Antigen specificity is unknown.

The sequence derives from an adult with an advanced solid tumor such as melanoma, head and neck, liver or kidney cancer. This sequence joins TRBV14 and TRBJ1-4; 12 nucleotides line up with TRBD1. Material: CD4+ or CD8+ T cells sorted from blood, obtained in a trial of the OX40 agonist ivuxolimab. The CDR3 protein is CASSGTGGEKLFF. The CDR3 bases are TGTGCCAGCTCCGGGACAGGGGGCGAAAAACTGTTTTTT.